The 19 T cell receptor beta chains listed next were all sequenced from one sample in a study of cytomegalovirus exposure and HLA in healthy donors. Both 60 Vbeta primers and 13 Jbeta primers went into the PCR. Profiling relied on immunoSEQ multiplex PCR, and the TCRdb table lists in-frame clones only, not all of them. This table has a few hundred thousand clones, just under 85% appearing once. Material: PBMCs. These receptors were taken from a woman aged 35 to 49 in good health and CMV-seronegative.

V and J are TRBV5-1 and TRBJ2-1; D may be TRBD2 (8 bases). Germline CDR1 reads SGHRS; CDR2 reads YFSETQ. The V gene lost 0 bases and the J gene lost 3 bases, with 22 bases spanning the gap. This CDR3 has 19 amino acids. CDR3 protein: CASSLAGLAGRGIYNEQFF. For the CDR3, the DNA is TGCGCCAGCAGCTTGGCCGGTCTAGCGGGCAGGGGGATCTACAATGAGCAGTTCTTC.

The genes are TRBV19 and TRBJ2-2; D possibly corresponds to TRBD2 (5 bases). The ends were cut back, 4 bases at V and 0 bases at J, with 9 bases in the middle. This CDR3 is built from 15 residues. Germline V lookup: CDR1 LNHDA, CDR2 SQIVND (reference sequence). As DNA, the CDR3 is TGTGCCAGTAGTACGCGGGCCTCGAACACCGGGGAGCTGTTTTTT. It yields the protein CASSTRASNTGELFF.

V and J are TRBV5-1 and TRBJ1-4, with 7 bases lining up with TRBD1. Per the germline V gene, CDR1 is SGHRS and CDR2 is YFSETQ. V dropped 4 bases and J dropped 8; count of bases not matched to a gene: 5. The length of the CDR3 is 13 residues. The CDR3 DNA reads TGCGCCAGCAGCATCTGGGACAGCGAAAAACTGTTTTTT. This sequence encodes CASSIWDSEKLFF.

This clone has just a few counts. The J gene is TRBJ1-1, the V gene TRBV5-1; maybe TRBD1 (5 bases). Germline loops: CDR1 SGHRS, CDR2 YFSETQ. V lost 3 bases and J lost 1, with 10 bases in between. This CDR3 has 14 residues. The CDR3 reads CASSSQTGNTEAFF. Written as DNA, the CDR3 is TGCGCCAGCAGCTCCCAAACAGGGAACACTGAAGCTTTCTTT.

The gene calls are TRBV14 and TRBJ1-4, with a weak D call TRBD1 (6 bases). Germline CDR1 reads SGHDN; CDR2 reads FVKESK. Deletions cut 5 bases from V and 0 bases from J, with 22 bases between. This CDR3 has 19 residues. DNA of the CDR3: TGTGCCAGCAGCGAAGCGGGACACCCTACGCCTGCAACTAATGAAAAACTGTTTTTT. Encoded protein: CASSEAGHPTPATNEKLFF.

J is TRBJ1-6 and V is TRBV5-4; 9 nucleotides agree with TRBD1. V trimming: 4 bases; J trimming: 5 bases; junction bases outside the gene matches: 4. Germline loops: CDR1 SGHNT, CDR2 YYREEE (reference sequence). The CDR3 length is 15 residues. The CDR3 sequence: CASSSGTGNNSPLHF. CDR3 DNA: TGTGCCAGCAGCAGCGGGACAGGGAATAATTCACCCCTCCACTTT.

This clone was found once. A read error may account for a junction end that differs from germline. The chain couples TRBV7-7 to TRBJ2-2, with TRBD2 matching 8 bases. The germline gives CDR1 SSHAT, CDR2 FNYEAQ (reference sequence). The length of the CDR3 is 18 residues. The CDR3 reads CASSLVPSGGLNTGELFF. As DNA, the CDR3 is TGTGCTAGCAGCTTAGTTCCCAGCGGGGGCCTGAACACCGGGGAGCTGTTTTTT.

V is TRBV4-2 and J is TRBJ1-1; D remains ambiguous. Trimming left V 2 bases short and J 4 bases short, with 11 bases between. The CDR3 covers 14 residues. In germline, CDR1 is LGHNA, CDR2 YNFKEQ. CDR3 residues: CASSQNAPGTEAFF. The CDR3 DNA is TGTGCCAGCAGCCAAAACGCCCCGGGCACTGAAGCTTTCTTT.

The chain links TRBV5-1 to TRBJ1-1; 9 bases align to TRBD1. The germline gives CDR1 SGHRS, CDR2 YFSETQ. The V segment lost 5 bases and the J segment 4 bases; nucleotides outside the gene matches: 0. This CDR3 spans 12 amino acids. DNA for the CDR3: TGCGCCAGCAGGACAGGGGGCACTGAAGCTTTCTTT. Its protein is CASRTGGTEAFF.

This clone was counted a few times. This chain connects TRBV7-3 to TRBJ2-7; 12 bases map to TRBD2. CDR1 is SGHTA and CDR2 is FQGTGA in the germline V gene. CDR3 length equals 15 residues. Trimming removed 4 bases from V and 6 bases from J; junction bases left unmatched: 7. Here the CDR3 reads CASSSTSGGTLEQYF. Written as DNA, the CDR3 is TGTGCCAGCAGCTCGACTAGCGGGGGAACGCTCGAGCAGTACTTC.

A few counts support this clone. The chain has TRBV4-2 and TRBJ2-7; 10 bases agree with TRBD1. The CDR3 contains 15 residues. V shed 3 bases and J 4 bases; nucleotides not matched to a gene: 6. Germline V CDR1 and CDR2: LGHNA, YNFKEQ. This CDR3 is CASSQETGGTYEQYF. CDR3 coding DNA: TGTGCCAGCAGCCAGGAGACAGGGGGCACGTACGAGCAGTACTTC.

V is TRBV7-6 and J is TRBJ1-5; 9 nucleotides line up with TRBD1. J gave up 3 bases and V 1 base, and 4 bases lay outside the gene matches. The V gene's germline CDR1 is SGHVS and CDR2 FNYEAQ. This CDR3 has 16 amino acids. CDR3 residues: CASSLGQGGLNQPQHF. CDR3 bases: TGTGCCAGCAGCTTAGGACAGGGGGGCCTCAATCAGCCCCAGCATTTT.

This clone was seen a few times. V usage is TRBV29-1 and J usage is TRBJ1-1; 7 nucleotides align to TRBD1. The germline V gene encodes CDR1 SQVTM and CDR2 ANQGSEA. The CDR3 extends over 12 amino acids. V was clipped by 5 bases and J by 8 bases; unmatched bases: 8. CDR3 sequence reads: CSVTPTGREAFF. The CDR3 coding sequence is TGCAGCGTTACCCCGACAGGGAGAGAAGCTTTCTTT.

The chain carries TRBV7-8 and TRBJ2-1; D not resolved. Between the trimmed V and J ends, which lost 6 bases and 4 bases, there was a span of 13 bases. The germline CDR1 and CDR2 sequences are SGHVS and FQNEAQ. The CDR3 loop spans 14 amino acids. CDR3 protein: CASRRTSSYNEQFF. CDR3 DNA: TGTGCCAGCAGGAGAACGTCGAGTTACAATGAGCAGTTCTTC.

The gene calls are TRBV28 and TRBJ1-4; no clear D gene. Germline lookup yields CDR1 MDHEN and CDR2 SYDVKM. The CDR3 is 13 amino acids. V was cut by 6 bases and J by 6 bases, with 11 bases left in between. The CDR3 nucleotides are TGTGCCAGCAGCCCATGGGAGTATGAAAAACTGTTTTTT. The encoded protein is CASSPWEYEKLFF.

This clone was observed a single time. The CDR3 region is CASMGQGARNTIYF. The CDR3 coding sequence is TGTGCCAGCATGGGACAGGGGGCGAGAAACACCATATATTTT. V and J are TRBV6-1 and TRBJ1-3, with 12 bases that match TRBD1. CDR1 and CDR2 (germline): MNHNS, SASEGT. The CDR3 has 14 residues. V lost 7 bases to trimming and J lost 5 bases; unmatched junction nucleotides: 3.

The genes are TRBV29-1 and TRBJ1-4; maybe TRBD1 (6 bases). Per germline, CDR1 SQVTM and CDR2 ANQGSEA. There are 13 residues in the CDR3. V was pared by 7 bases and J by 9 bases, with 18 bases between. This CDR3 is CSGWTENVKKLFF. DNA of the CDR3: TGCAGCGGGTGGACAGAGAATGTGAAAAAACTGTTTTTT.

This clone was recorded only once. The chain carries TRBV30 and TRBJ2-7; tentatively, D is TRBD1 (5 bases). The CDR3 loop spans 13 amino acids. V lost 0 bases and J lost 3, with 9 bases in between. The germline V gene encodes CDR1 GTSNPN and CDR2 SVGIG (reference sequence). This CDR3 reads CAWSVQAYYEQYF. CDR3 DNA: TGTGCCTGGAGTGTACAGGCTTACTACGAGCAGTACTTC.

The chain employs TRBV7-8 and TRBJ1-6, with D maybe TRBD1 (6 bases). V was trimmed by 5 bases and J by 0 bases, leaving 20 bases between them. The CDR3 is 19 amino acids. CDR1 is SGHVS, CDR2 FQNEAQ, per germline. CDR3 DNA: TGTGCCAGCAGCCCGGGGGGGCGCCCCATAAGCTCCTATAATTCACCCCTCCACTTT. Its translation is CASSPGGRPISSYNSPLHF. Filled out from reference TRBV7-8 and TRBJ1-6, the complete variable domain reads GAGVSQSPRYKVAKRGQDVALRCDPISGHVSLFWYQQALGQGPEFLTYFQNEAQLDKSGLPSDRFFAERPEGSVSTLKIQRTQQEDSAVYLCASSPGGRPISSYNSPLHFGNGTRLTVT.